The 27 T cell receptor beta chains below come from one sample, sequenced in a study of cytomegalovirus exposure and HLA in healthy donors. The PCR ran on 60 Vbeta and 13 Jbeta primers. The repertoire was sequenced with immunoSEQ multiplex PCR; TCRdb's copy has only in-frame clones and lacks some. There are some 150,000 clones in the sample; 79% occur only once, and less than 1.1% lies in the top ten. The sequenced material came from PBMCs. These TCRs come from a male donor in good health and CMV-seronegative.

The J gene is TRBJ2-7, the V gene TRBV11-3; maybe TRBD2 (6 bases). The CDR3 sequence is 14 residues long. The V end was cut by 0 bases, the J end by 1 base, with 7 bases between. Germline-derived CDR1 and CDR2 are SGHNT and YENEEA. CDR3 region: CASSLETSSYEQYF. The CDR3 nucleotides are TGTGCCAGCAGCTTAGAGACTAGTTCCTACGAGCAGTACTTC.

This clone was recorded only once. The chain uses TRBV27 and TRBJ1-5; tentative D call: TRBD1 (5 bases). Trimming shortened V by 11 bases and J by 2 bases, and 13 bases separated the two germline ends. CDR1 is MNHEY, CDR2 SMNVEV, per germline (reference sequence). The CDR3 length is 13 residues. CDR3 region: CAAQQVCNQPQHF. In DNA, the CDR3 is TGTGCCGCCCAACAGGTTTGCAATCAGCCCCAGCATTTT.

J is TRBJ1-2 and V is TRBV13; D is uncertain. The germline CDR1 and CDR2 sequences are PRHDT and FYEKMQ (reference sequence). The germline V and J ends were trimmed by 5 bases and 2 bases, with 15 bases remaining between them. The CDR3 spans 15 residues. CDR3 region: CASSRIRGSNYGYTF. The CDR3 DNA sequence: TGTGCCAGCAGCCGGATAAGAGGGTCCAACTATGGCTACACCTTC.

J is TRBJ1-2 and V is TRBV4-3, with D maybe TRBD1 (5 bases). With 1 base removed from V and 8 bases from J, the gap between germline ends came to 17 bases. This CDR3 spans 15 amino acids. Germline CDR1 and CDR2: LGHNA and YSLEER. CDR3 region: CASSQGGSLLSGYTF. The CDR3, as DNA: TGCGCCAGCAGCCAAGGGGGCTCGCTTTTGTCCGGCTACACCTTC.

The chain is built from TRBV30 and TRBJ1-2, with TRBD1 identical over 10 bases. Germline V gene sequence: CDR1 GTSNPN, CDR2 SVGIG (reference sequence). This CDR3 is built from 15 residues. J was trimmed by 2 bases and V by 2 bases; bases with no gene match: 5. The DNA for the CDR3 is TGTGCCTGGAGTCGGGACAGGGGCCTAAACTATGGCTACACCTTC. Protein: CAWSRDRGLNYGYTF.

This clone was recorded once. This chain joins TRBV18 and TRBJ1-5; maybe TRBD1 (5 bases). CDR1 and CDR2 from the germline V gene are KGHSH and LQKENI. V dropped 5 bases and J dropped 4 bases, with 9 bases sitting between them. This CDR3 has 13 amino acids. The CDR3 DNA reads TGTGCCAGCTCAATGGACACGAATCAGCCCCAGCATTTT. This translates into CASSMDTNQPQHF.

To note about this clone: A read error may account for a junction end that differs from germline. This chain links TRBV7-7 with TRBJ2-5, with 7 nucleotides matching TRBD1. CDR1 SSHAT and CDR2 FNYEAQ come from the germline V gene (reference sequence). This CDR3 spans 15 amino acids. The DNA for the CDR3 is TGTGCTAGCAGCTTAGTTCCGGGACAGCAAGAGACCCAGTACTTC. This codes for CASSLVPGQQETQYF.

The rearrangement uses TRBV4-1 and TRBJ1-3, with D uncertain. The ends were cut back, 0 bases at V and 10 bases at J, with 10 bases in the middle. Per germline, CDR1 MGHRA and CDR2 YSYEKL. This CDR3 is built from 13 residues. In DNA form, the CDR3 reads TGCGCCAGCAGCCAAGAACTTGAAGCGACCATATATTTT. Translated, it gives CASSQELEATIYF.

This rearrangement joins TRBV7-2 to TRBJ2-3, with TRBD2 matching 13 bases. The CDR3 has 17 residues. Germline CDR1 is SGHTA and CDR2 is FQGNSA. Trimming removed 5 bases from V and 4 bases from J; junction bases left unmatched: 9. The CDR3 DNA is TGTGCCAGCAGCCAAGGGACTAGCGGGGAACTACCAGATACGCAGTATTTT. Its protein is CASSQGTSGELPDTQYF. Based on the CDR3 plus reference TRBV7-2 and TRBJ2-3, the full variable domain is GAGVSQSPSNKVTEKGKDVELRCDPISGHTALYWYRQSLGQGLEFLIYFQGNSAPDKSGLPSDRFSAERTGGSVSTLTIQRTQQEDSAVYLCASSQGTSGELPDTQYFGPGTRLTVL.

The chain recombines TRBV4-1 with TRBJ1-6, with 8 nucleotides matching TRBD1. After removal of 5 bases from V and 6 bases from J, the junction contained 3 bases not matched to a gene. CDR1 is MGHRA and CDR2 is YSYEKL in the germline V gene. CDR3 length equals 14 residues. The DNA of the CDR3 is TGCGCCAGCAGCTACGACAGGGGTAATTCACCCCTCCACTTT. Residues: CASSYDRGNSPLHF.

This chain joins TRBV7-2 and TRBJ1-1; D not certain. The CDR3 spans 15 residues. V was shortened by 1 base and J by 1 base, with 10 bases between the two germline ends. The germline CDR1 and CDR2 sequences are SGHTA and FQGNSA. CDR3 sequence reads: CASSLVPGANTEAFF. CDR3 in DNA: TGTGCCAGCAGCTTAGTCCCAGGTGCGAACACTGAAGCTTTCTTT.

This clone is a singleton in its sample. The gene calls are TRBV5-4 and TRBJ1-1; unclear D gene. The germline V gene encodes CDR1 SGHNT and CDR2 YYREEE (reference sequence). V shed 4 bases and J shed 4 bases, with 14 bases lying between them. This CDR3 spans 14 amino acids. The CDR3 region has the DNA TGTGCCAGCAGCGTCCCAACGGGGTTCACTGAAGCTTTCTTT. It translates to CASSVPTGFTEAFF.

The chain is built from TRBV20-1 and TRBJ2-5, with a possible D match to TRBD2 (5 bases). The J call may be incorrect, as the DNA end agrees better with TRBJ2-7. The germline V gene has CDR1 DFQATT and CDR2 SNEGSKA (reference sequence). CDR3 length equals 11 residues. The CDR3 reads CSAKTTYEQYF. Here the CDR3 DNA reads TGCAGTGCTAAGACTACCTACGAGCAGTACTTC.

The CDR3 protein is CASSVDSSSYEQYF. The DNA for the CDR3 is TGTGCCAGCAGCGTGGACAGTTCCTCCTACGAGCAGTACTTC. This chain joins TRBV9 and TRBJ2-7; a possible D gene is TRBD1 (6 bases). Germline CDR1 is SGDLS and CDR2 is YYNGEE. The V gene lost 2 bases and the J gene lost 0 bases, with 9 bases spanning the gap. The CDR3 has 14 amino acids.

The rearrangement links TRBV7-8 to TRBJ1-4; D remains unclear. V lost 0 bases, J lost 8 bases, and 10 bases lay in between. The CDR3 is 14 amino acids. The V gene's germline CDR1 is SGHVS and CDR2 FQNEAQ. CDR3 in amino acids: CASSLAGVVEKLFF. CDR3 DNA sequence: TGTGCCAGCAGCTTAGCCGGGGTGGTGGAAAAACTGTTTTTT.

The CDR3 DNA follows: TGTGCCAGCAGTGTGCCCCCGGATGGCTACACCTTC. Protein: CASSVPPDGYTF. This chain links TRBV2 with TRBJ1-2; D remains ambiguous. Per germline, CDR1 SNHLY and CDR2 FYNNEI. Trimming left V 4 bases short and J 6 bases short, with 9 bases between. The CDR3 extends over 12 amino acids.

About this clone: Other DNA sequences in this specimen translate into the identical CDR3. The chain recombines TRBV30 with TRBJ1-3; 7 positions agree with TRBD1. Trimming took 5 bases from V and 2 from J; bases not matched to a gene: 0. The CDR3 runs 12 residues. Germline loops: CDR1 GTSNPN, CDR2 SVGIG (reference sequence). The DNA of the CDR3 is TGTGCCTGGGGGACAGCTGGAAACACCATATATTTT. Residues: CAWGTAGNTIYF.

This rearrangement joins TRBV7-2 to TRBJ1-2; 11 bases line up with TRBD1. The junction had 7 bases not matched to a gene; V was cut back by 5 bases and J by 8 bases. CDR3 length: 14 amino acids. The V gene's germline CDR1 is SGHTA and CDR2 FQGNSA. The CDR3 protein is CASSNGQGARGYTF. DNA for the CDR3: TGTGCCAGCAGCAATGGACAGGGGGCGCGAGGCTACACCTTC.

This chain connects TRBV5-6 to TRBJ1-2, with TRBD1 matching 7 bases. V trimming: 4 bases; J trimming: 7 bases; junction bases outside the gene matches: 1. The CDR3 is made up of 11 amino acids. The germline V gene has CDR1 SGHDT and CDR2 YYEEEE. The CDR3, as DNA: TGTGCCAGCAGCAACAGGGGTGGCTACACCTTC. Translated: CASSNRGGYTF.

V and J are TRBV7-2 and TRBJ2-7, with TRBD2 identical over 11 bases. Germline V CDR1 and CDR2: SGHTA, FQGNSA. V lost 2 bases, J lost 2 bases, and 2 bases stayed unmatched. CDR3 length equals 15 residues. The chain's CDR3 is CASSLTSGGTYEQYF. The CDR3 DNA sequence: TGTGCCAGCAGCTTAACTAGCGGGGGTACCTACGAGCAGTACTTC.

This rearrangement joins TRBV5-6 to TRBJ1-2; D is ambiguous. With 1 base removed from V and 8 bases from J, the gap between germline ends came to 21 bases. From germline, CDR1 is SGHDT and CDR2 YYEEEE. The CDR3 spans 16 residues. CDR3 sequence: CASSLLSAQEVRGYTF. The CDR3 coding sequence is TGTGCCAGCAGCTTGTTGTCAGCTCAGGAGGTACGAGGCTACACCTTC.

This clone was seen a few times. The V call is TRBV9, the J call TRBJ1-5, with D hard to call. The CDR3 is 16 amino acids. Trimming shortened V by 3 bases and J by 3 bases, and 16 bases separated the two germline ends. Germline V gene lookup returns CDR1 SGDLS and CDR2 YYNGEE. The CDR3 region has the DNA TGTGCCAGCAGCGCGGGAAGTATGGTCCCCAATCAGCCCCAGCATTTT. Translation gives CASSAGSMVPNQPQHF.

This clone is a singleton in its sample. This sequence joins TRBV7-2 and TRBJ1-4, with D uncertain. This CDR3 comprises 16 residues. Germline lookup yields CDR1 SGHTA and CDR2 FQGNSA. The V end lost 5 bases, the J end lost 4 bases, and 17 bases lay between the germline ends. The CDR3: CASSHSGNRLNEKLFF. DNA for the CDR3: TGTGCCAGCAGCCACAGCGGGAATCGGCTTAATGAAAAACTGTTTTTT.

The genes are TRBV5-6 and TRBJ2-1, with 7 nucleotides matching TRBD1. This CDR3 has 15 residues. Germline trimming cut 4 bases from V and 2 bases from J; bases unmatched to any gene: 6. CDR1 is SGHDT and CDR2 is YYEEEE in the germline V gene. CDR3 nucleotide sequence: TGTGCCAGCAGCAAAGGACAGGACCCCTACAATGAGCAGTTCTTC. It codes for CASSKGQDPYNEQFF.

The J gene is TRBJ1-5, the V gene TRBV10-2, with 9 positions matching TRBD1. The germline gives CDR1 WSHSY, CDR2 SAAADI. J lost 6 bases, V lost 7 bases, and 7 bases had no gene match. CDR3 size: 14 residues. The CDR3 coding sequence is TGCGCCAGCACCGCCGACAGGGGGTCTCAGCCCCAGCATTTT. This translates into CASTADRGSQPQHF.

The rearrangement joins TRBV30 to TRBJ1-6; 7 bases are a match to TRBD1. This CDR3 spans 14 amino acids. Germline trimming cut 5 bases from V and 5 bases from J; bases unmatched to any gene: 6. Germline-derived CDR1 and CDR2 are GTSNPN and SVGIG (reference sequence). Here the CDR3 reads CAWGQDPHNSPLHF. CDR3 in DNA: TGTGCCTGGGGACAGGACCCCCATAATTCACCCCTCCACTTT.

This chain links TRBV9 with TRBJ1-2; possible D gene TRBD1, 5 bases. V shed 6 bases and J shed 2 bases, with 11 bases lying between them. The CDR3 extends over 13 amino acids. The germline CDR1 and CDR2 sequences are SGDLS and YYNGEE. The CDR3 spells CASTSGYNYGYTF. Here the CDR3 DNA reads TGTGCCAGCACCTCAGGGTACAACTATGGCTACACCTTC.